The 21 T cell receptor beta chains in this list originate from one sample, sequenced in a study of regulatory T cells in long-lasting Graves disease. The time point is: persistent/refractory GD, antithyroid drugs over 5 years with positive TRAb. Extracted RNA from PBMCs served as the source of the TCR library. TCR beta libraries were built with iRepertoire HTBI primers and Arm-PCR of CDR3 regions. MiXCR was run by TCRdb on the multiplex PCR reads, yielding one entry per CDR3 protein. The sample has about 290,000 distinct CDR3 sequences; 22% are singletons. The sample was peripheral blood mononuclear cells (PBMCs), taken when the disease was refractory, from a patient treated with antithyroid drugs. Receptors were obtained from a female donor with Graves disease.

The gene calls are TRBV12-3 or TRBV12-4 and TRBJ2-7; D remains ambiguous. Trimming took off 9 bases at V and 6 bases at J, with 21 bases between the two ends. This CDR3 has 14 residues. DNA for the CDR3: TGTGCCAGTAAAAAGACCAGGAGTTCGGTCGAGCAGTACTTC. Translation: CASKKTRSSVEQYF.

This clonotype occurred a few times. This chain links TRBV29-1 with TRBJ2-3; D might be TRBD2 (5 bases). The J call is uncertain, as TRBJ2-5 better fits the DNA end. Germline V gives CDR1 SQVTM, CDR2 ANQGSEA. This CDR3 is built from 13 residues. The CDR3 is CSVDSRVSETQYF. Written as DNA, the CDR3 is TGCAGCGTTGATTCGCGGGTCTCAGAGACCCAGTACTTC.

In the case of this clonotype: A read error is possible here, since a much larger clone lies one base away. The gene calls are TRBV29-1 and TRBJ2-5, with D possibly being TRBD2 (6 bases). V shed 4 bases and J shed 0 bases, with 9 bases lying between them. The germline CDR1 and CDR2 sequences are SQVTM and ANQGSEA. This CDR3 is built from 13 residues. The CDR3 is CSVGGGDQETQYF. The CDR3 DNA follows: TGCAGCGTTGGAGGCGGGGACCAAGAGACCCAGTACTTC. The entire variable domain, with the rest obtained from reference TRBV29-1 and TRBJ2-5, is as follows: SAVISQKPSRDICQRGTSLTIQCQVDSQVTMMFWYRQQPGQSLTLIATANQGSEATYESGFVIDKFPISRPNLTFSTLTVSNMSPEDSSIYLCSVGGGDQETQYFGPGTRLLVL.

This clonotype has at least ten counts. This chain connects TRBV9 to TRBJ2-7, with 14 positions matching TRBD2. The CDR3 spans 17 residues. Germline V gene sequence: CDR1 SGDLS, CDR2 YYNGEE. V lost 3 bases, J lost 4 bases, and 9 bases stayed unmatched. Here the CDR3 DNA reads TGTGCCAGCAGCGCAGGAACCGGGACTAGCGGGAGATACGAGCAGTACTTC. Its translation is CASSAGTGTSGRYEQYF.

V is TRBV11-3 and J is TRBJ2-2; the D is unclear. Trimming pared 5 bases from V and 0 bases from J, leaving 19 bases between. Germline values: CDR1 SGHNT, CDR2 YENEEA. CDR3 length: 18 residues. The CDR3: CASSPTPLDGPNTGELFF. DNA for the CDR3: TGTGCCAGCAGCCCCACACCCCTGGACGGTCCGAACACCGGGGAGCTGTTTTTT.

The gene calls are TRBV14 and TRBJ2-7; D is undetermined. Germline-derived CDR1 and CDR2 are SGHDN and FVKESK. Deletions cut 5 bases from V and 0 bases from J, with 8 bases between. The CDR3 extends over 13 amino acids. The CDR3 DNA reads TGTGCCAGCAGCGAGGCGATCTCCTACGAGCAGTACTTC. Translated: CASSEAISYEQYF.

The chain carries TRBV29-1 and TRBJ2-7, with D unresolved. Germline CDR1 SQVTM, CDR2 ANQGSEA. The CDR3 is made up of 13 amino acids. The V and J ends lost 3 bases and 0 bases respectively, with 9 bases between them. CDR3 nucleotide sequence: TGCAGCGTTGACATCGGCGGCTCCTACGAGCAGTACTTC. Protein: CSVDIGGSYEQYF.

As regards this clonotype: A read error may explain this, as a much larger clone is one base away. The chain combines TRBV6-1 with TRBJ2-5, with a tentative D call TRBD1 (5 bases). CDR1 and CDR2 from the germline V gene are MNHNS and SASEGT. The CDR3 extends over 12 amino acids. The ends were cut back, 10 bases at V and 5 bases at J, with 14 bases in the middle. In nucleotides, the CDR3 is TGTGCCAACCAGGGTTTCGGGGAGACCCAGTACTTC. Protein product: CANQGFGETQYF.

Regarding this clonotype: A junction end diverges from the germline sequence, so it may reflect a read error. CDR3 nucleotide sequence: TGTGCCAGCAGCCAAGATCCGGGCTCCGACGAGCAGTACTTC. Its protein product is CASSQDPGSDEQYF. The chain uses TRBV3-1 and TRBJ2-7; D is ambiguous. This CDR3 is 14 amino acids long. Germline values: CDR1 LGHDT, CDR2 YNNKEL (reference sequence).

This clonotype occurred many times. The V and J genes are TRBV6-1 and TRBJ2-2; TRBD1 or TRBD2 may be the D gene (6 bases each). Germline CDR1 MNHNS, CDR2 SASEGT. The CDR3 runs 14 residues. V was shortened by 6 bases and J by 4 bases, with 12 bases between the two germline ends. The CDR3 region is CASRRGAVTGELFF. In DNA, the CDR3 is TGTGCCAGCAGGAGGGGGGCGGTCACCGGGGAGCTGTTTTTT.

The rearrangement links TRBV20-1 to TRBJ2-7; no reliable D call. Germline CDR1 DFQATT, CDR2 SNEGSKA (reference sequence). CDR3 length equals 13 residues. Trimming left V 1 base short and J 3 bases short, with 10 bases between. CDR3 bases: TGCAGTGCTAGAGTCCCTACCAACTACGAGCAGTACTTC. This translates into CSARVPTNYEQYF.

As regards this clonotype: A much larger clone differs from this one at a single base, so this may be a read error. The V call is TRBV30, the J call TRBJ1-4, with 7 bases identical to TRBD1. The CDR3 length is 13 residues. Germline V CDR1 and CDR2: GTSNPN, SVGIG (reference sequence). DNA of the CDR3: TGTGCCTGGGGTGTACAGGGGCGAGAAAAACTGTTTTTT. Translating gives CAWGVQGREKLFF. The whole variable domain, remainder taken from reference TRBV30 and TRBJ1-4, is SQTIHQWPATLVQPVGSPLSLECTVEGTSNPNLYWYRQAAGRGLQLLFYSVGIGQISSEVPQNLSASRPQDRQFILSSKKLLLSDSGFYLCAWGVQGREKLFFGSGTQLSVL.

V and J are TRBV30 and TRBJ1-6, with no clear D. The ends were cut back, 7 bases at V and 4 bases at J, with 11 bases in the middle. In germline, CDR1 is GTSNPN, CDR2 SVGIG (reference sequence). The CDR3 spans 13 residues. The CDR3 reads CAFKRDYNSPLHF. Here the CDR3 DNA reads TGTGCCTTCAAACGGGATTATAATTCACCCCTCCACTTT.

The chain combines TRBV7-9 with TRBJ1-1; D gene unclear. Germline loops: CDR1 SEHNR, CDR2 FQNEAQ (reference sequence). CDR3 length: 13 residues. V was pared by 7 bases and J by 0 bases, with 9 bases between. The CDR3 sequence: CASTPIMNTEAFF. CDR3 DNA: TGTGCCAGCACCCCTATCATGAACACTGAAGCTTTCTTT.

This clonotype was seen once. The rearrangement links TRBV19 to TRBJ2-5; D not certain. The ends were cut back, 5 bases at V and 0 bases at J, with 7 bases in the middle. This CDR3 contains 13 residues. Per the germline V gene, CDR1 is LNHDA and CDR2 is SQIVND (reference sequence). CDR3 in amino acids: CASSFTNQETQYF. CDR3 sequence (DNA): TGTGCCAGTAGTTTCACAAACCAAGAGACCCAGTACTTC.

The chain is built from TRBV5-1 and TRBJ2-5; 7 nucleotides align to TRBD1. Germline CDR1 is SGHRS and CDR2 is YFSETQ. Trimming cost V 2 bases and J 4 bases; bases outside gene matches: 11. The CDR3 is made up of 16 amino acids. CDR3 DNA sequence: TGCGCCAGCAGCTTCGGACAGGCGGCAGGGGGAGAGACCCAGTACTTC. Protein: CASSFGQAAGGETQYF.

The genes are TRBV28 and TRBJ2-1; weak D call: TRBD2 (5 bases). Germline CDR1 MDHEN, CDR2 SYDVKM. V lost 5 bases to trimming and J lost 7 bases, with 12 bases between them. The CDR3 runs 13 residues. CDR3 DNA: TGTGCCAGCAGTCTCGGGGTAGAAAATGAGCAGTTCTTC. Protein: CASSLGVENEQFF.

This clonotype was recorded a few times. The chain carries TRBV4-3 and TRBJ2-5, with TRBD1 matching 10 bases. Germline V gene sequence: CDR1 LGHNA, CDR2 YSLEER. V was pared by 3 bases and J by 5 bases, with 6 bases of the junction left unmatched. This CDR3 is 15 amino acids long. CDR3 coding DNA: TGCGCCAGCAGCCAGGGACAGGGGTTTCGGGAGACCCAGTACTTC. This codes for CASSQGQGFRETQYF.

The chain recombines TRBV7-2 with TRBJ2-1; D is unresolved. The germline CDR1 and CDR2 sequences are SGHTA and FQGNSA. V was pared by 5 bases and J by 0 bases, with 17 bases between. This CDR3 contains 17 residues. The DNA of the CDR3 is TGTGCCAGCAGCGGCGCGCCGACCCTCAACTCCTACAATGAGCAGTTCTTC. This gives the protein CASSGAPTLNSYNEQFF.

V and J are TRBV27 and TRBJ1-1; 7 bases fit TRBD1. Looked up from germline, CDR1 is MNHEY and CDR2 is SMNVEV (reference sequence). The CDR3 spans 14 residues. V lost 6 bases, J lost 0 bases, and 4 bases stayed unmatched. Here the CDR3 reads CASSQGGLNTEAFF. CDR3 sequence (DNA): TGTGCCAGCAGCCAGGGGGGGCTGAACACTGAAGCTTTCTTT.

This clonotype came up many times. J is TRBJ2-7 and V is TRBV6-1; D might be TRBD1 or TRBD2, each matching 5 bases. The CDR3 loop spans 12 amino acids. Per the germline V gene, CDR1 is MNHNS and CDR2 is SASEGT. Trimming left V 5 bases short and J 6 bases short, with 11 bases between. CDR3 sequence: CASSQGAGEQYF. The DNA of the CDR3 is TGTGCCAGCAGTCAAGGGGCGGGCGAGCAGTACTTC.